The clone carrying this TCR beta chain has more than one count but fewer than ten. Its matching antigen is unknown. Constant-segment-primed 5'RACE gave TCR alpha and TCR beta cDNA libraries with sample barcodes and UMIs. TCRdb processed the 5' RACE reads anew with MiXCR; each CDR3 protein has one entry. This table holds roughly 450,000 distinct CDR3 sequences, 18% found once. The data stem from a study of T-cell memory formation after mild COVID-19. Whole-study results and caveats: Later expanders leaned CD4+, whereas day 15 to 85 contracting clones were balanced CD4/CD8.

The length of the CDR3 is 12 residues. Germline V gene lookup returns CDR1 SQVTM and CDR2 ANQGSEA. Trimming took 4 bases from V and 1 from J, leaving 8 bases between them. The TCR originated in an adult woman who had mild COVID-19 (a few samples of this study predate the infection). Cell type and time point are not known. Source material: PBMCs or a T cell subset sorted from them (not recorded which). V gene TRBV29-1 combines with J gene TRBJ2-7; no reliable D call. This chain's CDR3 is CSVGGQSYEQYF. CDR3 DNA sequence: TGCAGCGTTGGAGGTCAGTCCTACGAGCAGTACTTC.